This entry concerns a single T cell receptor (beta chain). Its antigen is undetermined. Trimming took 4 bases from V and 1 from J; bases not matched to a gene: 16. The CDR3 is 19 residues long. CDR1 and CDR2 (germline): LGHNA, YNFKEQ. This specimen belongs to a study of cytomegalovirus exposure and HLA in healthy donors. Points from the study as a whole: Most of the CMV-associated TCR beta chains (in a later analysis) appeared to be HLA-restricted. A few of the chains that were CMV-associated were confirmed in vitro to be specific for CMV antigens. A later look showed TCR association rates differing by HLA locus, highest for DRB1 and lowest for HLA-C. Productive rates of about 87% or about 30% were seen for most TCR beta V segments in an earlier analysis.

PCR involved 60 Vbeta and 13 Jbeta primers. Some clones are missing from TCRdb's copy, which holds only in-frame ones; the method was immunoSEQ multiplex PCR. Here the sample spans around 200,000 clones, 86% being singletons. The chain joins TRBV4-2 to TRBJ1-3; 7 nucleotides align to TRBD1. This sequence originates from a woman between 25 and 40 years old in good health and CMV-seronegative. Sequenced: PBMCs. The CDR3 DNA reads TGTGCCAGCAGCCCGCATAAGACAGGGACTTTCCTATCTGGAAACACCATATATTTT. It yields the protein CASSPHKTGTFLSGNTIYF.